This T cell receptor (beta chain) was captured by sequencing in a study of cytomegalovirus exposure and HLA in healthy donors. Points from the study as a whole: Fewer N-insertions than the 666-donor mean were reportedly shown by an Asian-associated ancestry cluster in a later analysis. Later on, an analysis found that several of the most significant clusters appeared to be linked to common viral pathogens, which included parvovirus B19.

Unmatched junction bases numbered 9, after V lost 1 base and J lost 6 bases. CDR1 is GTSNPN, CDR2 SVGIG, per germline (reference sequence). The length of the CDR3 is 14 residues. This clone came up a few times. The antigen remains unidentified. The PCR used 60 Vbeta and 13 Jbeta primers. Method: immunoSEQ multiplex PCR; TCRdb's copy keeps in-frame clones and lacks some. The sample shows fewer than 200,000 clones, around 80% of them seen only once. The chain joins TRBV30 to TRBJ2-7; 7 nucleotides line up with TRBD2. Specimen: PBMCs. This TCR was sampled from a man between 40 and 49 years old in good health and CMV-seronegative. Here the CDR3 DNA reads TGTGCCTGGAGTGGGGGGACTACCACAATCGAGCAGTACTTC. Its protein is CAWSGGTTTIEQYF.